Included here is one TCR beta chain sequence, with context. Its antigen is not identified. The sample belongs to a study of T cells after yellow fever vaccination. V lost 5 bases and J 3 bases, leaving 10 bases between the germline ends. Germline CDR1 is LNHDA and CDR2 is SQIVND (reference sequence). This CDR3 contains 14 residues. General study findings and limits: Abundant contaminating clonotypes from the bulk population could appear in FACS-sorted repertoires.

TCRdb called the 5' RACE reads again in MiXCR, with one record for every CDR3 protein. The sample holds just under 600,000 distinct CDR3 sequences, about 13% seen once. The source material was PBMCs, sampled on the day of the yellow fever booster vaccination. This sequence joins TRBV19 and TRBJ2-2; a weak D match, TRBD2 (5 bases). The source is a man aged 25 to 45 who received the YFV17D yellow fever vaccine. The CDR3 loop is CASSEGTHTGELFF. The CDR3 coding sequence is TGTGCCAGTAGTGAGGGTACGCACACCGGGGAGCTGTTTTTT.